The 16 T cell receptor beta chains given below trace back to one sample, sequenced in a study of response to subunit inactivated influenza vaccine. TCRdb itself ran the RT-PCR reads through MiXCR, one entry per CDR3 protein. The table records under 850,000 distinct CDR3 sequences, about 18% of them present only once. The sequencing used PBMCs from blood, collected about 5 days after vaccination. These receptors came from a man in his forties or fifties who received an inactivated influenza vaccine.

Only a few counts were recorded for this clonotype. The chain is built from TRBV6-4 and TRBJ1-6; a weak D match, TRBD1 (5 bases). The CDR3 runs 18 residues. Between the trimmed V and J ends, which lost 0 bases and 0 bases, there was a span of 12 bases. The V gene's germline CDR1 is MRHNA and CDR2 SNTAGT. The CDR3 region has the DNA TGTGCCAGCAGTGACTCGCTGACAGCCAGCTCCTATAATTCACCCCTCCACTTT. Translated: CASSDSLTASSYNSPLHF.

The chain joins TRBV20-1 to TRBJ2-3, with 8 bases lining up with TRBD2. In germline, CDR1 is DFQATT, CDR2 SNEGSKA (reference sequence). With 6 bases clipped from V and 4 bases from J, the junction kept 12 bases outside the gene matches. This CDR3 has 15 amino acids. CDR3 sequence (DNA): TGCAGTGCCCTCTCTGTCGAGCGGGGGTCAGATACGCAGTATTTT. It encodes CSALSVERGSDTQYF.

The V gene is TRBV12-3 or TRBV12-4, the J gene TRBJ2-2, with 7 bases lining up with TRBD2. V gave up 5 bases and J gave up 7 bases; unmatched junction bases: 7. The CDR3 is made up of 14 amino acids. CDR3 coding DNA: TGTGCCAGCAGTCCCTACGGGGAGGGCGGGGAGCTGTTTTTT. Translation gives CASSPYGEGGELFF.

This clonotype has more than one count but fewer than ten. V usage is TRBV7-9 and J usage is TRBJ2-1; either TRBD1 or TRBD2 may supply D (6 bases each). The CDR3 covers 12 residues. Germline V gives CDR1 SEHNR, CDR2 FQNEAQ (reference sequence). Trimming left V 8 bases short and J 5 bases short, with 10 bases between. The CDR3 DNA reads as TGTGCCAGCTTACGGGGGCACAATGAGCAGTTCTTC. Amino acid sequence: CASLRGHNEQFF.

This clonotype was found a few times. The chain uses TRBV10-3 and TRBJ2-4; unclear D gene. There are 15 residues in the CDR3. Germline V CDR1 and CDR2: ENHRY, SYGVKD. The V and J ends lost 0 bases and 4 bases respectively, with 10 bases between them. The CDR3 bases are TGTGCCATCAGTGAGTCGACCTTCAATAAAAACATTCAGTACTTC. As protein: CAISESTFNKNIQYF.

This rearrangement joins TRBV7-9 to TRBJ2-7; TRBD1 matches 10 bases. The V and J ends lost 4 bases and 4 bases, in that order; junction bases with no gene match: 13. The V gene's germline CDR1 is SEHNR and CDR2 FQNEAQ (reference sequence). The CDR3 covers 17 residues. The CDR3 sequence is CASSSRGWGQGSYEQYF. The CDR3 nucleotides are TGTGCCAGCAGCTCAAGGGGTTGGGGACAGGGGAGTTACGAGCAGTACTTC.

The chain couples TRBV6-5 to TRBJ2-1, with D possibly being TRBD1 (7 bases). Germline CDR1 and CDR2: MNHEY and SVGAGI. The CDR3 length is 14 residues. Between the trimmed V and J ends, which lost 0 bases and 14 bases, there was a span of 17 bases. The DNA for the CDR3 is TGTGCCAGCAGTTACTCGAGAGGGGGCGGGGAGGAGTTCTTC. It translates to CASSYSRGGGEEFF.

This clonotype was detected ten times or more. This rearrangement joins TRBV29-1 to TRBJ2-3; D is unclear. Germline loops: CDR1 SQVTM, CDR2 ANQGSEA. Trimming took off 0 bases at V and 5 bases at J, with 9 bases between the two ends. This CDR3 has 13 residues. CDR3 sequence (DNA): TGCAGCGTTGAAGAATTGGGATTAGATACGCAGTATTTT. Translating it yields CSVEELGLDTQYF.

V and J are TRBV5-6 and TRBJ1-5; 8 nucleotides agree with TRBD1. The CDR3 sequence is 14 residues long. J lost 7 bases, V lost 4 bases, and 7 bases had no gene match. Germline V lookup: CDR1 SGHDT, CDR2 YYEEEE. The CDR3 loop is CASSAGQVNQPQHF. The CDR3 nucleotides read TGTGCCAGCAGCGCGGGACAGGTCAACCAGCCCCAGCATTTT.

This clonotype has just a few counts. The V and J genes are TRBV5-1 and TRBJ2-4; D perhaps matches TRBD1 (6 bases). V was shortened by 0 bases and J by 15 bases, with 13 bases between the two germline ends. The CDR3 runs 12 residues. From germline, CDR1 is SGHRS and CDR2 YFSETQ. Here the CDR3 DNA reads TGCGCCAGCAGCTTGGACACAGGGTTGTTGTACTTC. Translation gives CASSLDTGLLYF.

The chain employs TRBV25-1 and TRBJ2-3, with a weak D call TRBD1 (5 bases). V was cut by 3 bases and J by 5 bases, with 12 bases left in between. CDR1 is MGHDK, CDR2 SYGVNS, per germline. The CDR3 is made up of 14 amino acids. CDR3 sequence reads: CASSDSGSVDTQYF. The CDR3 nucleotides are TGTGCCAGCAGTGATTCAGGGTCGGTAGATACGCAGTATTTT. The entire variable domain, with the rest obtained from reference TRBV25-1 and TRBJ2-3, is as follows: EADIYQTPRYLVIGTGKKITLECSQTMGHDKMYWYQQDPGMELHLIHYSYGVNSTEKGDLSSESTVSRIRTEHFPLTLESARPSHTSQYLCASSDSGSVDTQYFGPGTRLTVL.

This clonotype has a handful of counts. The V and J genes are TRBV24-1 and TRBJ2-2; D unresolved. V shed 0 bases and J shed 6 bases, with 4 bases lying between them. CDR1 is KGHDR and CDR2 is SFDVKD in the germline V gene. This CDR3 contains 13 residues. The CDR3: CATSDLGAGELFF. CDR3 nucleotide sequence: TGTGCCACCAGTGATTTGGGGGCCGGGGAGCTGTTTTTT.

The chain has TRBV3-1 and TRBJ2-2, with no clear D. This CDR3 has 13 residues. Germline CDR1 LGHDT, CDR2 YNNKEL (reference sequence). The V end lost 6 bases, the J end lost 7 bases, and 12 bases lay between the germline ends. The CDR3 bases are TGTGCCAGCAGAGACGGTGGGGTCGGGGAGCTGTTTTTT. Protein sequence: CASRDGGVGELFF.

CDR3 region: CSASRGPEAFF. The CDR3 DNA is TGCAGTGCTAGTCGGGGACCTGAAGCTTTCTTT. This chain links TRBV20-1 with TRBJ1-1, with TRBD1 as a possible D gene (5 bases). V was shortened by 3 bases and J by 6 bases, with 8 bases between the two germline ends. The CDR3 consists of 11 residues. Germline V gene lookup returns CDR1 DFQATT and CDR2 SNEGSKA (reference sequence).

This chain connects TRBV11-2 to TRBJ2-1, with 14 bases fitting TRBD2. Germline loops: CDR1 SGHAT, CDR2 FQNNGV. The V gene end was trimmed by 6 bases and the J gene end by 2 bases; junction bases not matched to a gene: 9. The length of the CDR3 is 18 residues. The CDR3 coding sequence is TGTGCCAGCAGTTTGGGACTAGCGGGGGCCCTTCCCTACAATGAGCAGTTCTTC. This encodes CASSLGLAGALPYNEQFF.

The V and J genes are TRBV5-1 and TRBJ1-6; 7 positions match TRBD1. V lost 0 bases, J lost 7 bases, and 7 bases stayed unmatched. Germline assignment: CDR1 SGHRS and CDR2 YFSETQ. This CDR3 region has 16 residues. The CDR3 nucleotides are TGCGCCAGCAGCTTGGACAAGGGGGCGCGGAATTCACCCCTCCACTTT. Amino acid sequence: CASSLDKGARNSPLHF.